The rows below give T cell receptor beta chains drawn from one sample of a study of T cell responses to AZD1222 COVID-19 vaccine. Clones were read by immunoSEQ multiplex PCR, and TCRdb kept only the in-frame ones, dropping some. The sample consists of roughly 250,000 clones, over 90% of them appearing once. Source: peripheral blood, taken on day 0 of AZD1222 vaccination. These receptors were collected from an adult in good health. Both conserved end residues are part of each CDR3. The D gene is left open where the match is weak. The size of a clone is reported for some rows only, either as once, few or many, or as a class for expanded clones.

length: 14
D: NA
J: TRBJ1-2
V: TRBV9
size: NA
DNA: TGTGCCAGCAGCGGCCTCCGGACAGATCATGGCTACACCTTC
CDR3: CASSGLRTDHGYTF

length: 15
D: NA
J: TRBJ1-6
V: TRBV6-6
size: NA
DNA: TGTGCCAGCAGTGCACGGGGCCAGGGTGGCTCACCCCTCCACTTT
CDR3: CASSARGQGGSPLHF

length: 15
D: NA
J: TRBJ2-1
V: TRBV11-3
size: NA
DNA: TGTGCCAGCAGCTTAGAGGCAGGGGAGGTATATGAGCAGTTCTTC
CDR3: CASSLEAGEVYEQFF

length: 12
D: NA
J: TRBJ1-3
V: TRBV13
size: NA
DNA: TGTGCCAGCAGCTACCAAGGAAACACCATATATTTT
CDR3: CASSYQGNTIYF

length: 14
D: NA
J: TRBJ1-5
V: TRBV7-9
size: NA
DNA: TGTGCCAGCAGCCTGGGACGGATCAATCAGCCCCAGCATTTT
CDR3: CASSLGRINQPQHF

length: 15
D: NA
J: TRBJ2-7
V: TRBV15
size: NA
DNA: TGTGCCACCAGCTCCCGGGACATGGGCTACTACGAGCAGTACTTC
CDR3: CATSSRDMGYYEQYF

length: 15
D: NA
J: TRBJ2-5
V: TRBV5-1
size: NA
DNA: TGCGCCAGCAGCTTGGGGCCGGGGGACGGAGAGACCCAGTACTTC
CDR3: CASSLGPGDGETQYF

length: 13
D: NA
J: TRBJ1-3
V: TRBV19
size: NA
DNA: TGTGCCACCACAAGGAGCTCTGGAAACACCATATATTTT
CDR3: CATTRSSGNTIYF

length: 14
D: NA
J: TRBJ2-3
V: TRBV3-1/TRBV3-2
size: NA
DNA: TGTGCCAGCAGCCCAGGGCGATCTAGGGATACGCAGTATTTT
CDR3: CASSPGRSRDTQYF

length: 14
D: NA
J: TRBJ2-1
V: TRBV3-1/TRBV3-2
size: NA
DNA: TGTGCCAGCAGCCAAGAGGGTCTCCGGGATGAGCAGTTCTTC
CDR3: CASSQEGLRDEQFF

length: 15
D: NA
J: TRBJ2-7
V: TRBV7-9
size: NA
DNA: TGTGCCAGCAGCTCCACGTTGTTGGGCTCCTACGAGCAGTACTTC
CDR3: CASSSTLLGSYEQYF

length: 12
D: NA
J: TRBJ2-7
V: TRBV12-3/TRBV12-4
size: once
DNA: TGTGCCAGCAGTCCGGTATGGGGGGAGCAGTACTTC
CDR3: CASSPVWGEQYF

length: 14
D: TRBD2
J: TRBJ2-3
V: TRBV18
size: NA
DNA: TGTGCCAGCTCACCGGGACTAGCGGACCTTACGCAGTATTTT
CDR3: CASSPGLADLTQYF